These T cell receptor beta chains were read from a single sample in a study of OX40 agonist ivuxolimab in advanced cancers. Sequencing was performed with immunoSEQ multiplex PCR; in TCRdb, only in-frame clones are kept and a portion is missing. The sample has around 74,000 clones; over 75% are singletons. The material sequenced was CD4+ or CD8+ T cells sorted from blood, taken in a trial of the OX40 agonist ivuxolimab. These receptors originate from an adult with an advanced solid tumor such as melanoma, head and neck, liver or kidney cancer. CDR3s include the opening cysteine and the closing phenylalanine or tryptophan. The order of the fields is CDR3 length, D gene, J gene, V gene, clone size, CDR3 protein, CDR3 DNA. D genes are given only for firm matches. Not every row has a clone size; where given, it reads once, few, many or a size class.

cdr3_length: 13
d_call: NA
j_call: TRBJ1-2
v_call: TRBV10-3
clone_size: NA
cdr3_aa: CASTRSGGYGYTF
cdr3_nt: TGTGCCAGTACGAGATCTGGGGGCTATGGCTACACCTTC

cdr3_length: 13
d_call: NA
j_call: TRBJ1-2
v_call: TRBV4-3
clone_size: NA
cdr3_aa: CASSQEEKSGYTF
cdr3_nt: TGCGCCAGCAGCCAAGAAGAAAAGAGCGGCTACACCTTC

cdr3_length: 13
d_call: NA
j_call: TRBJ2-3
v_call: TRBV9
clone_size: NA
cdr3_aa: CASSVDRTDTQYF
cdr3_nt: TGTGCCAGCAGCGTCGATCGCACAGATACGCAGTATTTT

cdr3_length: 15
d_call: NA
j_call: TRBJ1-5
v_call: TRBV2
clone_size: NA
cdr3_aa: CASRRGGNSNQPQHF
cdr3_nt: TGTGCCAGCAGACGTGGAGGGAATAGCAATCAGCCCCAGCATTTT

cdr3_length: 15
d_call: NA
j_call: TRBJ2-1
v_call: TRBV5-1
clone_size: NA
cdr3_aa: CASSLDSTSYNEQFF
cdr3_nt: TGCGCCAGCAGCTTAGACAGCACCTCCTACAATGAGCAGTTCTTC

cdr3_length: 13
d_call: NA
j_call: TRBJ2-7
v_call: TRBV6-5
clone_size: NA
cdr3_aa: CASSEGGGHEQYF
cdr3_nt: TGTGCCAGCAGTGAAGGTGGCGGGCACGAGCAGTACTTC

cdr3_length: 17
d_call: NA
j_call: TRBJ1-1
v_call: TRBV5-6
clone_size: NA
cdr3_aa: CASSQFFTGLGNSEAFF
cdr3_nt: TGTGCCAGCAGCCAATTTTTTACAGGGCTCGGTAACTCTGAAGCTTTCTTT

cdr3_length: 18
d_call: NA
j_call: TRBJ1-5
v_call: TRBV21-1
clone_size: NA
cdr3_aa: CASSKAETGGTGNQPQHF
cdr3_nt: TGTGCCAGCAGCAAAGCCGAGACAGGGGGCACTGGCAATCAGCCCCAGCATTTT

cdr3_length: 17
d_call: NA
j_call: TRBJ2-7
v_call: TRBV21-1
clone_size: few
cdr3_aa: CASSKVPGEENRDEQYF
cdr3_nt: TGTGCCAGCAGCAAAGTGCCTGGGGAAGAAAATCGCGACGAGCAGTACTTC

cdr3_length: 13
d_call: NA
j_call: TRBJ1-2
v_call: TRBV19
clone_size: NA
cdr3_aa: CASSIGQLYGYTF
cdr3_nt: TGTGCCAGTAGTATAGGGCAGCTCTATGGCTACACCTTC

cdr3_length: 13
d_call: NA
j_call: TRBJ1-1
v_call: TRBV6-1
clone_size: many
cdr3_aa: CASNHREGTEAFF
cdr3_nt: TGTGCCAGCAATCACAGGGAAGGCACTGAAGCTTTCTTT

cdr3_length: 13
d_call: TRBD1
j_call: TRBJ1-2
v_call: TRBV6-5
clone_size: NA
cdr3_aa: CASTDGTVYGYTF
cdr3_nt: TGTGCCAGCACCGACGGGACAGTCTATGGCTACACCTTC

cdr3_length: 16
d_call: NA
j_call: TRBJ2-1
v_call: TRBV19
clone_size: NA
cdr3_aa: CASSIAGQGPYNEQFF
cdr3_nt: TGTGCCAGTAGTATAGCGGGTCAGGGCCCATACAATGAGCAGTTCTTC

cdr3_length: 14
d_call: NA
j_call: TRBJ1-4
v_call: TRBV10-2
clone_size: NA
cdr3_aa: CASSDWTANEKLFF
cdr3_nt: TGCGCCAGCAGTGACTGGACTGCAAATGAAAAACTGTTTTTT

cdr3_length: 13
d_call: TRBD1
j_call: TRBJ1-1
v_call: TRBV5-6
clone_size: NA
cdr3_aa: CASSLKVTGAAFF
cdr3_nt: TGTGCCAGCAGCTTGAAGGTAACAGGGGCAGCTTTCTTT

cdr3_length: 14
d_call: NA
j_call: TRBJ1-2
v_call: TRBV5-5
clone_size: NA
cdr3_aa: CASSFMTEGYGYTF
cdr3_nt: TGTGCCAGCAGTTTTATGACAGAGGGCTATGGCTACACCTTC

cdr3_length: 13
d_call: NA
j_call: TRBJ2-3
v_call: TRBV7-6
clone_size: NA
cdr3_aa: CASSSEWGDTQYF
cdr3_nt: TGTGCCAGCAGCTCCGAGTGGGGAGATACGCAGTATTTT

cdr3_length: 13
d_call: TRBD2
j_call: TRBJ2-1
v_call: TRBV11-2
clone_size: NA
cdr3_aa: CASSSVGLAEQFF
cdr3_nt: TGTGCCAGCAGCTCTGTCGGACTAGCTGAGCAGTTCTTC

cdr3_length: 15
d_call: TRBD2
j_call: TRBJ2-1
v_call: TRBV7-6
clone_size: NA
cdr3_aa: CASSLSGRARDEQFF
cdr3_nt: TGTGCCAGCAGCTTAAGCGGGAGGGCCAGGGATGAGCAGTTCTTC

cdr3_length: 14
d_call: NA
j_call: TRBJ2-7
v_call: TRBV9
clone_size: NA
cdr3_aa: CASSNRQDSYEQYF
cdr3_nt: TGTGCCAGCAGCAACCGACAGGACTCCTACGAGCAGTACTTC

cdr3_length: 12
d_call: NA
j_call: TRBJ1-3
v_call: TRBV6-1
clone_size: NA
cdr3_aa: CASSDRGYTIYF
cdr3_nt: TGTGCCAGCAGTGACAGGGGATACACCATATATTTT

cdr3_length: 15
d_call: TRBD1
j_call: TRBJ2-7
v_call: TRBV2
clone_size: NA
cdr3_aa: CASSEAYRGRNEQYF
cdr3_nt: TGTGCCAGCAGTGAAGCGTACAGGGGGCGAAACGAGCAGTACTTC

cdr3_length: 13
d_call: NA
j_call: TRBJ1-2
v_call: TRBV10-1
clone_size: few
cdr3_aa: CASSESINYGYTF
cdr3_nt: TGCGCCAGCAGTGAGTCGATTAACTATGGCTACACCTTC

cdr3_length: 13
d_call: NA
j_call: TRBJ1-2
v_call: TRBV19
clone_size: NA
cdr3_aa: CASSPRVPYGYTF
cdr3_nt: TGTGCCAGTAGCCCCAGGGTACCCTATGGCTACACCTTC

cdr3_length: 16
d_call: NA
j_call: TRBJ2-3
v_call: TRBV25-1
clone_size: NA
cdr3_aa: CASSLAGPTGTDTQYF
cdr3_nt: TGTGCCAGCTCCCTGGCAGGGCCTACCGGCACAGATACGCAGTATTTT

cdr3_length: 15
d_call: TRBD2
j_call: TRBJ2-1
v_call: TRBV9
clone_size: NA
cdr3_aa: CASSAEGGGAHEQFF
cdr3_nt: TGTGCCAGCAGCGCAGAGGGCGGGGGGGCCCATGAGCAGTTCTTC

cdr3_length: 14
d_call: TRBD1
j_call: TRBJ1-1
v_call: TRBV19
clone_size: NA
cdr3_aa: CASRGQVSHTEAFF
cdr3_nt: TGTGCCAGTAGGGGACAGGTGTCCCACACTGAAGCTTTCTTT

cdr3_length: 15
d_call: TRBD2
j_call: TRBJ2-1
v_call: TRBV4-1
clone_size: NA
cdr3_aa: CASSQETSGYDEQFF
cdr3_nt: TGCGCCAGCAGCCAAGAGACTAGCGGGTATGATGAGCAGTTCTTC

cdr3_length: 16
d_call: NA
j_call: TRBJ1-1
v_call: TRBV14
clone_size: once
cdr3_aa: CASSQDFGRVNTEAFF
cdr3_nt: TGTGCCAGCAGCCAAGATTTTGGCAGGGTGAACACTGAAGCTTTCTTT

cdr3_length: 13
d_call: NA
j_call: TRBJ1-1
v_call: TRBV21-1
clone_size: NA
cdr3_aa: CASSLSRNTEAFF
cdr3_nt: TGTGCCAGCAGTCTATCTCGGAACACTGAAGCTTTCTTT

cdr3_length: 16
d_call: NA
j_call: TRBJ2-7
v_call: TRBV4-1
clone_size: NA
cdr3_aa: CASSELLGPTGGEQYF
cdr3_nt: TGCGCCAGCAGCGAGCTTCTTGGCCCTACTGGGGGCGAGCAGTACTTC

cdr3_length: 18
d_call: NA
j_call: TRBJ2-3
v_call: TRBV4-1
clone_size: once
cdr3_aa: CASSQDVMRNQPTYTQYF
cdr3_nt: TGCGCCAGCAGCCAAGATGTGATGCGGAATCAGCCCACTTATACGCAGTATTTT

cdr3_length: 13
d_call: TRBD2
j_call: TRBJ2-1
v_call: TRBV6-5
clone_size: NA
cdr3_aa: CASSYVSAGALFF
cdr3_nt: TGTGCCAGCAGTTACGTCTCCGCGGGAGCACTGTTCTTC

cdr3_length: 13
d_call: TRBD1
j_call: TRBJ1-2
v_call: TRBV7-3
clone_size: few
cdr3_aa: CASSQDRGQGYTF
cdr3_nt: TGTGCCAGCAGCCAAGACAGGGGGCAGGGCTACACCTTC

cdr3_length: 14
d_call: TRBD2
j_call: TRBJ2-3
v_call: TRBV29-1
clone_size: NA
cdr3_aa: CSVATGGYTDTQYF
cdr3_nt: TGCAGCGTTGCGACGGGAGGGTACACAGATACGCAGTATTTT

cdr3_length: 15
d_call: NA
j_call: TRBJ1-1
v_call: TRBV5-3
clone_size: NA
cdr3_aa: CARSLWLGLNTEAFF
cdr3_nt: TGTGCCAGAAGCTTGTGGCTGGGGCTTAACACTGAAGCTTTCTTT

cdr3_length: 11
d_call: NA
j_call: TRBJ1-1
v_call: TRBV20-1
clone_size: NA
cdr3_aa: CSASRGFEAFF
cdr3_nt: TGCAGTGCCAGTCGGGGATTTGAAGCTTTCTTT

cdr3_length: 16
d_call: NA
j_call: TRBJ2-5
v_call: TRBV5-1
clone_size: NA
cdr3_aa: CASRRNPSITEETQYF
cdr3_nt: TGCGCCAGCAGGCGGAATCCTAGCATAACGGAAGAGACCCAGTACTTC

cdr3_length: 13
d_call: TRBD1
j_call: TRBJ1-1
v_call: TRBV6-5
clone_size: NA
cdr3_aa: CASIDRGQTEAFF
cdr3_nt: TGTGCCAGCATCGACAGGGGTCAGACTGAAGCTTTCTTT

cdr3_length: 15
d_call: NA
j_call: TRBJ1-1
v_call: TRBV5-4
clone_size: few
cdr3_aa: CASSLGRLRDTEAFF
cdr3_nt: TGTGCCAGCAGCTTGGGGCGTCTCAGGGACACTGAAGCTTTCTTT

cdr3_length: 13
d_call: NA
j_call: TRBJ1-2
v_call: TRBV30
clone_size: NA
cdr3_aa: CAWRGGTGYGYTF
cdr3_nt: TGTGCCTGGAGGGGAGGGACCGGCTATGGCTACACCTTC

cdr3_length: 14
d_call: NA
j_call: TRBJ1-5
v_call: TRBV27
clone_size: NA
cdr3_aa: CASSFSGSNQPQHF
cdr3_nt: TGTGCCAGCAGTTTCTCAGGGTCAAATCAGCCCCAGCATTTT

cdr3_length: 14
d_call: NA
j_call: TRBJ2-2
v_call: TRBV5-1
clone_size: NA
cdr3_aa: CASSLVQDSGELFF
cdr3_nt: TGCGCCAGCAGCTTGGTTCAGGACTCCGGGGAGCTGTTTTTT

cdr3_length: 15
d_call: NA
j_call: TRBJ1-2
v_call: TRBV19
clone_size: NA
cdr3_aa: CASSPLRGPNYGYTF
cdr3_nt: TGTGCCAGTAGCCCCCTGAGGGGCCCTAACTATGGCTACACCTTC

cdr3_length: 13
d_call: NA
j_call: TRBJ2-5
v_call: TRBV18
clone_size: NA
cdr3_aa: CASSRVPGDPQYF
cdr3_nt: TGTGCCAGCTCACGAGTTCCGGGGGACCCCCAGTACTTC

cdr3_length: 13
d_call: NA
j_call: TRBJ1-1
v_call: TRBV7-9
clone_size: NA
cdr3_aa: CASSLDRNTEAFF
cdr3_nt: TGTGCCAGCAGCTTGGACAGAAACACTGAAGCTTTCTTT

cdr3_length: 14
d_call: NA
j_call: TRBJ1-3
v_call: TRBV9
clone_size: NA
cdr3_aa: CASSVGPGGNTIYF
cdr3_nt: TGTGCCAGCAGCGTAGGTCCAGGGGGAAACACCATATATTTT

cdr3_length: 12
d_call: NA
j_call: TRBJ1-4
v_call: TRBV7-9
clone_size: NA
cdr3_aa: CASSLVDEKLFF
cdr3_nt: TGTGCCAGCAGCTTAGTGGATGAAAAACTGTTTTTT

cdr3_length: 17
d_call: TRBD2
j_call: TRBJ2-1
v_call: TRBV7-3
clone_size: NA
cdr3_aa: CASSLRGDRLAWNEQFF
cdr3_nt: TGTGCCAGCAGCTTAAGGGGGGATCGACTAGCGTGGAATGAGCAGTTCTTC

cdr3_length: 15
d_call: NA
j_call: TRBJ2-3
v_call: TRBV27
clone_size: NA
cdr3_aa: CASSLRGQGTDTQYF
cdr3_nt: TGTGCCAGCAGTTTAAGGGGCCAGGGAACAGATACGCAGTATTTT

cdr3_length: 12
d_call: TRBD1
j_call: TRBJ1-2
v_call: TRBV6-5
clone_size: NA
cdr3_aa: CASEQGAYGYTF
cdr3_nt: TGTGCCAGTGAACAGGGGGCTTATGGCTACACCTTC

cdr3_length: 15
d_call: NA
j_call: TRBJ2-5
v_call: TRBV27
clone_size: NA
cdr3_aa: CASSLSIRGGETQYF
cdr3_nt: TGTGCCAGCAGTTTAAGTATCAGGGGTGGTGAGACCCAGTACTTC

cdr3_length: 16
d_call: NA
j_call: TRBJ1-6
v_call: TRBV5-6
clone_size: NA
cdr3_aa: CASSLSGPGSNSPLHF
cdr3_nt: TGTGCCAGCAGCCTTTCAGGTCCAGGGAGTAATTCACCCCTCCACTTT

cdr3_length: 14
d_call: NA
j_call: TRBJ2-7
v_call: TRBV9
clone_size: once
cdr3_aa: CASSPVAEGYEQYF
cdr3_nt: TGTGCCAGCAGCCCCGTAGCGGAGGGCTACGAGCAGTACTTC

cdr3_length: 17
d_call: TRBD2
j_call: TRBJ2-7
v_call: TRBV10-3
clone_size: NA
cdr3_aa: CAIRPGTSGRSSYEQYF
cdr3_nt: TGTGCCATCAGGCCCGGGACTAGCGGGAGAAGCTCCTACGAGCAGTACTTC